These T cell receptor beta chains were read from a single sample in a study of T cell changes during pregnancy in multiple sclerosis. This table comes from immunoSEQ multiplex PCR, and its TCRdb copy is limited to in-frame clones, with some not included. Seen here are 60,000 or so clones, 70% to 90% observed once, and the top ten hold 2% to 3%. The sequencing here drew on peripheral blood, taken in the first trimester of pregnancy. The receptor source for this set is a female donor with multiple sclerosis, enrolled in a pregnancy study. The CDR3 runs from the conserved cysteine through the conserved F or W. D genes are given only for firm matches. Clone size appears in some rows only: once, few, many, or a class for an expanded clone.

TGCGCCAGCAGCTTTTCAGGAGAGCAGTACTTC CASSFSGEQYF TRBJ2-7 - TRBV5-1 -
TGCGCCAGCAGCTTAGGAGAAAGCACTGAAGCTTTCTTT CASSLGESTEAFF TRBJ1-1 few TRBV5-1 -
TGTGCCAGCAGCTACCTAGCGGGAGGAGATACGCAGTATTTT CASSYLAGGDTQYF TRBJ2-3 - TRBV11-1 TRBD2
TGTGCCAGCAGCCCGGGACAGGGGGTAGACGAGCAGTACTTC CASSPGQGVDEQYF TRBJ2-7 - TRBV6-1 TRBD1
TGTGCCATCCATGCGGTCAGGACTCAGCGCTACACCTTC CAIHAVRTQRYTF TRBJ1-2 few TRBV28 -
TGTGCCAGCAGTGAAGATAGAGGGAGTGGAAACACCATATATTTT CASSEDRGSGNTIYF TRBJ1-3 - TRBV6-1 -
TGTGCCAGCGGAGACGAGGTGGGCACTGAAGCTTTCTTT CASGDEVGTEAFF TRBJ1-1 once TRBV9 -
TGTGCCAGCAGTTTTACAGGGAGCTCCTACGAGCAGTACTTC CASSFTGSSYEQYF TRBJ2-7 - TRBV27 -
TGTGCCAGCAGCGTAGGTCTAGCGGGGGGGCATGAGCAGTACTTC CASSVGLAGGHEQYF TRBJ2-7 - TRBV9 TRBD2
TGTGCCACCAGCAGAGACGGCAATCAGCCCCAGCATTTT CATSRDGNQPQHF TRBJ1-5 once TRBV15 -
TGTGCCAGCAGTGAAACGGGCGCAGGGGGCATCTATGGCTACACCTTC CASSETGAGGIYGYTF TRBJ1-2 - TRBV6-1 TRBD1
TGTGCCAGCAGCGAAGTACAGGGGATGGCTTTCTTT CASSEVQGMAFF TRBJ1-1 once TRBV6-6 TRBD1
TGTGCCAGTAGTATAGTAGGGACACGCGGATATGGCTACACCTTC CASSIVGTRGYGYTF TRBJ1-2 few TRBV19 -
TGTGCCAGCAGCCCCACCGGACTAGCGGGAGGGCCCGGGGAGCTGTTTTTT CASSPTGLAGGPGELFF TRBJ2-2 - TRBV7-2 TRBD2
TGCGCCAGTTCCAAAAGACTAGCGGGAGACCACAATGAGCAGTTCTTC CASSKRLAGDHNEQFF TRBJ2-1 - TRBV10-2 TRBD2
TGTGCCTGGAGTGTAGTAGCGGGATCCCAGTATTTT CAWSVVAGSQYF TRBJ2-3 - TRBV30 TRBD2
TGTGCCAGTAGTATACTAGCGACTTTTTTAACAGATACGCAGTATTTT CASSILATFLTDTQYF TRBJ2-3 - TRBV19 -
TGTGCCAGCAGTTTTGAGGGAGCAGCAGATACGCAGTATTTT CASSFEGAADTQYF TRBJ2-3 once TRBV27 -
TGTGCCAGCAGCCTGGGACAGGGGATCTCCTACGAGCAGTACTTC CASSLGQGISYEQYF TRBJ2-7 - TRBV7-7 TRBD1
TGCGCCAGCAGCTTGGGAATGAGCAACTTGAACACTGAAGCTTTCTTT CASSLGMSNLNTEAFF TRBJ1-1 - TRBV5-1 -
TGCAGTGCTAGTCCAGGGGAAAAACTGTTTTTT CSASPGEKLFF TRBJ1-4 - TRBV20-1 -
TGTGCCAGCAGCTTAGTCGGTGGCACAGATACGCAGTATTTT CASSLVGGTDTQYF TRBJ2-3 - TRBV7-7 -
TGTGCCAGCAGCTTAAGAGGGGGAACAGACTATGGCTACACCTTC CASSLRGGTDYGYTF TRBJ1-2 - TRBV7-3 -
TGCGCCAGCAGCCCGATGGGCGGGACTTTTCGGGGGGAGCTGTTTTTT CASSPMGGTFRGELFF TRBJ2-2 - TRBV5-1 -
TGTGCAAGTCGTCCGAAACTAGCGCAGTACAATGAGCAGTTCTTC CASRPKLAQYNEQFF TRBJ2-1 - TRBV12-2 -
TGCAGCGTTGAAGACCAGGGCGCCGGGGAGCTGTTTTTT CSVEDQGAGELFF TRBJ2-2 - TRBV29-1 -
TGTGCCAGCAGTTCACCGGGACAGGGGTCCTACGAGCAGTACTTC CASSSPGQGSYEQYF TRBJ2-7 - TRBV28 TRBD1
TGTGCCAGCAGTTACGCGGGGCCCCCCTACGAGCAGTACTTC CASSYAGPPYEQYF TRBJ2-7 - TRBV6-5 -
TGTGCCAGCAGCCCGCCCCACAGAGACACTGAAGCTTTCTTT CASSPPHRDTEAFF TRBJ1-1 - TRBV9 -
TGTGCCAGCAGTTTATCGATGGGGGGGAACACTGAAGCTTTCTTT CASSLSMGGNTEAFF TRBJ1-1 - TRBV27 -
TGTGCCAGCAGTACCGGAGGGTACTATGGCTACACCTTC CASSTGGYYGYTF TRBJ1-2 once TRBV6-5 -
TGTGCCAGTGCTCCCAGGCCGCGCCTTGAAAAACTGTTTTTT CASAPRPRLEKLFF TRBJ1-4 - TRBV19 -
TGTGCCTGGAACCCGTGGACTGCCCAAGAGACCCAGTACTTC CAWNPWTAQETQYF TRBJ2-5 once TRBV30 -
TGTGCCAGCAGCTTCTACAGGGGTATGGACTATGGCTACACCTTC CASSFYRGMDYGYTF TRBJ1-2 - TRBV7-2 TRBD1
TGTGCCAGCAGCCAACCTCGACAGGGGGAGATCAAAAACATTCAGTACTTC CASSQPRQGEIKNIQYF TRBJ2-4 - TRBV9 TRBD1
TGTGCCAGCAGTTGGCGGGGCATAATTCAAGAGACCCAGTACTTC CASSWRGIIQETQYF TRBJ2-5 once TRBV7-9 -
TGTGCCAGCAGCAAAGGCCCGGACAGACCCGTCCGCAATCAGCCCCAGCATTTT CASSKGPDRPVRNQPQHF TRBJ1-5 - TRBV21-1 -
TGTGCCAGCAGTTTATCAGGGGGCAATCAGCCCCAGCATTTT CASSLSGGNQPQHF TRBJ1-5 - TRBV27 -
TGCGCCAGCAGCTTGACAGGGGTAACTAGCGGGGAGCTGTTTTTT CASSLTGVTSGELFF TRBJ2-2 - TRBV5-1 TRBD1
TGTGCCAGCAGCCAAGATTGGGGGGGCAACACTGAAGCTTTCTTT CASSQDWGGNTEAFF TRBJ1-1 - TRBV4-2 -
TGTGCCAGCAGCCATCAAACAGGGGTAGGGGAGACCCAGTACTTC CASSHQTGVGETQYF TRBJ2-5 - TRBV7-2 TRBD1
TGTGCCAGCAGCCCCCCCCCAGGGACTGGGGCCAACGTCCTGACTTTC CASSPPPGTGANVLTF TRBJ2-6 - TRBV11-2 -
TGTGCCAGCAGCCGAACAGGGGGCGTGGATCAGCCCCAGCATTTT CASSRTGGVDQPQHF TRBJ1-5 - TRBV5-8 TRBD1
TGTGCCAGCAGTCCTTCCTCTACTCGCGGCGCCGGGGAGCTGTTTTTT CASSPSSTRGAGELFF TRBJ2-2 once TRBV7-3 -
TGCGCCAGCAGCTCGGGACAGGTTTTCCCCTCCTACGAGCAGTACTTC CASSSGQVFPSYEQYF TRBJ2-7 - TRBV5-1 TRBD1
TGTGCCAGTAGTAAACACCAGAGCGCAGATACGCAGTATTTT CASSKHQSADTQYF TRBJ2-3 - TRBV19 -
TGTGCCAGCAGTTCCCTCGGAGTTAGCACAGATACGCAGTATTTT CASSSLGVSTDTQYF TRBJ2-3 - TRBV27 -
TGCGCCAGCAGCTTGGAACAGGGTACAGATACGCAGTATTTT CASSLEQGTDTQYF TRBJ2-3 - TRBV5-1 -
TGTGCCAGCAGTGAGAGCGGGGGTTATGGCTACACCTTC CASSESGGYGYTF TRBJ1-2 - TRBV6-1 -
TGTGCCAGCAGTTACTCGACAGAGAGCTCCTACGAGCAGTACTTC CASSYSTESSYEQYF TRBJ2-7 - TRBV6-6 -
TGTGCCAGCAGCTCCCGGGACAGGGGGCCTGTCACCTACGAGCAGTACTTC CASSSRDRGPVTYEQYF TRBJ2-7 - TRBV7-9 TRBD1
TGCGCCAGCACTTCCACAGGGGTGACAGTGAACACTGAAGCTTTCTTT CASTSTGVTVNTEAFF TRBJ1-1 once TRBV4-3 TRBD1
TGTGCCAGCAGTGAGGGGACAGGGGGCGAAAACACTGAAGCTTTCTTT CASSEGTGGENTEAFF TRBJ1-1 - TRBV6-1 TRBD1
TGTGCCAGCAGGGTTACTACAGGGGCCCCGTACCAAGAGACCCAGTACTTC CASRVTTGAPYQETQYF TRBJ2-5 - TRBV11-2 TRBD1
TGTGCCAGCAGGGCCAGAGGGAGAACAGATACGCAGTATTTT CASRARGRTDTQYF TRBJ2-3 - TRBV11-1 -